The rows below give T cell receptor beta chains drawn from one sample of a study of CD8 T cells in ankylosing spondylitis. One entry per CDR3 protein results from TCRdb running MiXCR on the 5' RACE reads. The sample carries more than 110,000 distinct CDR3 sequences, roughly 8% recorded once. The source material was synovial fluid, either unsorted or a sorted T cell fraction (not recorded which). The receptor set was obtained from a male donor with ankylosing spondylitis. Both conserved end residues are part of each CDR3. Fields, in order: D gene, clone size, V gene, J gene, CDR3 DNA, CDR3 protein. The D gene is left open where the match is weak. Some rows mark clone size as missing; the rest say once, few, many or name a class of expanded clone.

.	.	TRBV11-2	TRBJ2-5	TGTGCCAGCAGCTCGAGGGCCGTTGGAGGAGAGACCCAGTACTTC	CASSSRAVGGETQYF
TRBD1	few	TRBV6-1	TRBJ2-6	TGTGCCAGCAGTACCTGGGACAGCAGCTCTGGGGCCAACGTCCTGACTTTC	CASSTWDSSSGANVLTF
TRBD2	.	TRBV5-4	TRBJ2-5	TGTGCCAGCAGCTCCCGGTTAGCGGGAGAGACCCAGTACTTC	CASSSRLAGETQYF
.	few	TRBV18	TRBJ1-2	TGTGCCAGCTCATCAGGACAGACCAACTATGGCTACACCTTC	CASSSGQTNYGYTF
.	many	TRBV20-1	TRBJ2-5	TGCAGTGCTAGAGATCCGGGGAATGGCCCCGCAGAGACCCAGTACTTC	CSARDPGNGPAETQYF
.	many	TRBV29-1	TRBJ2-7	TGCAGCGCCCGGGACGGCCCCTACGAGCAGTACTTC	CSARDGPYEQYF
.	.	TRBV5-1	TRBJ2-7	TGCGCCAGCAGCTTGGCAGGGAGGAGCTCCTACGAGCAGTACTTC	CASSLAGRSSYEQYF
TRBD2	once	TRBV10-3	TRBJ2-3	TGTGCCATCAGTGTTAGGGGACTAGCGGGTGCAGATACGCAGTATTTT	CAISVRGLAGADTQYF
.	many	TRBV28	TRBJ2-7	TGTGCCAGCAGTTCCACACTCTACGAGCAGTACTTC	CASSSTLYEQYF
TRBD2	many	TRBV20-1	TRBJ2-1	TGCAGTGCTACGGGACTAGCGGGTATAAATGAGCAGTTCTTC	CSATGLAGINEQFF
.	.	TRBV27	TRBJ2-1	TGTGCCAGCAGTTCGCTTTACAATGAGCAGTTCTTC	CASSSLYNEQFF
TRBD2	few	TRBV5-4	TRBJ2-3	TGTGCCAGCAGCTTGGGACTAGCGGGGGAGTATACGCAGTATTTT	CASSLGLAGEYTQYF
TRBD1	many	TRBV10-3	TRBJ2-2	TGTGCCATCAGTGCGACGGGACAGGGGAACACCGGGGAGCTGTTTTTT	CAISATGQGNTGELFF
.	many	TRBV20-1	TRBJ1-1	TGCAGTGCGATAGACAGGCTCTCCTACCTTTTT	CSAIDRLSYLF
.	.	TRBV7-3	TRBJ2-2	TGTGCCAGCAGCTTAAGGGGGGCGCTTAACGGGGAGCTGTTTTTT	CASSLRGALNGELFF
TRBD2	few	TRBV7-8	TRBJ2-7	TGTGCCAGCAGCTGGGGACTAGCGATCTCCTACGAGCAGTACTTC	CASSWGLAISYEQYF
.	many	TRBV7-2	TRBJ1-2	TGTGCCAGCAGCCGAGAGGACTATGGCTACACCTTC	CASSREDYGYTF
TRBD1	many	TRBV28	TRBJ2-1	TGTGCCAGCAGTTCACTTCAGACAGGGGTTTACCATGAGCAGTTCTTC	CASSSLQTGVYHEQFF
.	many	TRBV4-2	TRBJ2-2	TGTGCCAGCAGCCAAGGGGGGGGCTTCAACACCGGGGAGCTGTTTTTT	CASSQGGGFNTGELFF
.	many	TRBV7-2	TRBJ2-3	TGTGCCAGCAGCTGGGGTACAGATACGCAGTATTTT	CASSWGTDTQYF
TRBD1	few	TRBV18	TRBJ1-1	TGTGCCAGCTCACAGAACAGGGGCACTGAAGCTTTCTTT	CASSQNRGTEAFF
.	many	TRBV2	TRBJ2-3	TGTGCCAGCAGTGTTATGGGAGATACGCAGTATTTT	CASSVMGDTQYF
TRBD1	.	TRBV13	TRBJ2-6	TGTGCCAGCAGCCAGGGGGTGCCTTCCGGGGCCAACGTCCTGACTTTC	CASSQGVPSGANVLTF
.	few	TRBV12-3/TRBV12-4	TRBJ2-7	TGTGCCAGCAGTTTAAAGGGGGGGCGTAACTACGAGCAGTACTTC	CASSLKGGRNYEQYF
TRBD1	few	TRBV5-6	TRBJ2-7	TGTGCCAGCAGCTTGTACAGGGGAGTCGAGCAGTACTTC	CASSLYRGVEQYF
TRBD2	many	TRBV5-5	TRBJ2-7	TGTGCCAGCAGCTTGGGACTAGCGGGCGACTCCTACGAGCAGTACTTC	CASSLGLAGDSYEQYF
TRBD2	many	TRBV29-1	TRBJ2-1	TGCAGCGTAGCTGGGGGATACGGACCGGGACTAGCGACGAACAATGAGCAGTTCTTC	CSVAGGYGPGLATNNEQFF
.	many	TRBV28	TRBJ1-5	TGTGCCAGCAGTTCGACAGGCCGAGGCGATCAGCCCCAGCATTTT	CASSSTGRGDQPQHF
.	many	TRBV7-9	TRBJ2-2	TGTGCCAGCAGCTTAGCGAAGACCATCACCGGGGAGCTGTTTTTT	CASSLAKTITGELFF
.	many	TRBV20-1	TRBJ1-5	TGCAGTGCTAGAGATCCTCAGGGCGGGCAGCCCCAGCATTTT	CSARDPQGGQPQHF
.	.	TRBV27	TRBJ2-7	TGTGCCAGCAGCTCAGTCTATAACCTCTACGAGCAGTACTTC	CASSSVYNLYEQYF
.	many	TRBV7-6	TRBJ1-2	TGTGCCAGCAGCCCTGATGTCCTATTTAACTATGGCTACACCTTC	CASSPDVLFNYGYTF
.	.	TRBV5-5	TRBJ1-6	TGTGCCAGCAGCTTGGAAGGGGATTACTCACCCCTCCACTTT	CASSLEGDYSPLHF
.	few	TRBV6-2/TRBV6-3	TRBJ2-2	TGTGCCAGTGTCCGGATAGGCACCGGGGAGCTGTTTTTT	CASVRIGTGELFF
.	.	TRBV27	TRBJ2-5	TGTGCCAGCAGTTGGGCAGGGGCAAGGGAGACCCAGTACTTC	CASSWAGARETQYF
.	.	TRBV5-1	TRBJ2-3	TGCGCCAGCAGCTTGGGACGGGCCAGAGATACGCAGTATTTT	CASSLGRARDTQYF
TRBD2	many	TRBV2	TRBJ2-5	TGTGCCAGCAGTGAACACCGACTAGCGGGAACGGAGACCCAGTACTTC	CASSEHRLAGTETQYF
.	many	TRBV5-1	TRBJ1-2	TGCGCCAGCAGCTTGATGACCGGGGGCCTTAACTATGGCTACACCTTC	CASSLMTGGLNYGYTF
.	many	TRBV28	TRBJ1-1	TGTGCCAGCAGCCCTGGGCAGAGAGGCACTGAAGCTTTCTTT	CASSPGQRGTEAFF
TRBD1	.	TRBV6-1	TRBJ2-5	TGTGCCAGCAGGGGACAGGGGCTCCAAGAGACCCAGTACTTC	CASRGQGLQETQYF
TRBD1	many	TRBV28	TRBJ1-5	TGTGCCAGCAGGGCAGGGGGCCCTAAGCCCCAGCATTTT	CASRAGGPKPQHF
.	many	TRBV7-2	TRBJ2-7	TGTGCCAGCAGCTTATTCACCCTAGCCTCCTACGAGCAGTACTTC	CASSLFTLASYEQYF
.	few	TRBV12-3/TRBV12-4	TRBJ2-2	TGTGCCAGCAGTTTAGAGCGACACACCGGGGAGCTGTTTTTT	CASSLERHTGELFF
.	few	TRBV7-9	TRBJ2-1	TGTGCCAGCAGCTTAGAATGGGCACACAATGAGCAGTTCTTC	CASSLEWAHNEQFF
TRBD2	many	TRBV28	TRBJ2-1	TGTGCCAGCCATACCCCAGAGGGACTAGCGAGAAATGAGCAGTTCTTC	CASHTPEGLARNEQFF
.	many	TRBV19	TRBJ2-7	TGTGCCAGTAAGGAGGCTGTCCAAACCTACGAGCAGTACTTC	CASKEAVQTYEQYF
TRBD1	.	TRBV18	TRBJ1-1	TGTGCCAGCTCAGAGGACAGGGGGCTTTCCACTGAAGCTTTCTTT	CASSEDRGLSTEAFF
TRBD2	many	TRBV12-3/TRBV12-4	TRBJ2-3	TGTGCCAGCAGTTTAGGGCTAGCGGGGGTCACAGATACGCAGTATTTT	CASSLGLAGVTDTQYF
TRBD1	many	TRBV4-2	TRBJ1-1	TGTGCCAGCAGCCCCCAACAGGGGCTGAACACTGAAGCTTTCTTT	CASSPQQGLNTEAFF
.	many	TRBV7-2	TRBJ2-5	TGTGCCAGCAGCTTCCGAACGCTTGAAGAGACCCAGTACTTC	CASSFRTLEETQYF
TRBD1	few	TRBV6-5	TRBJ1-2	TGTGCCAGCAGTTTAGGGGGCGTCGGTAACTATGGCTACACCTTC	CASSLGGVGNYGYTF
.	few	TRBV5-1	TRBJ1-4	TGCGCCAGCAGCTTGTCGGGTACCGATAATGAAAAACTGTTTTTT	CASSLSGTDNEKLFF
.	.	TRBV20-1	TRBJ2-7	TGCAGTGCTAGAGATAAAAAAGGGTCGGACGAGCAGTACTTC	CSARDKKGSDEQYF